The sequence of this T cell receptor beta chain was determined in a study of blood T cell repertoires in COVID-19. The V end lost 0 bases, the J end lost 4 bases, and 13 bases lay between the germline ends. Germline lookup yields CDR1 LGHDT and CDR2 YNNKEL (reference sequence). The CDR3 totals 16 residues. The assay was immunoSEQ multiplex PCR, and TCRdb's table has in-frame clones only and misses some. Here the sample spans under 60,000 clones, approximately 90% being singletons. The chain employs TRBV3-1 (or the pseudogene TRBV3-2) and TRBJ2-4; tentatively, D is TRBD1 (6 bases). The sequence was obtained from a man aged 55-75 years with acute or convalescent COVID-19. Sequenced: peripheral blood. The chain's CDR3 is CASSQDDRWLKNIQYF. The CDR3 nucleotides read TGTGCCAGCAGCCAAGACGACAGGTGGCTAAAAAACATTCAGTACTTC.